Described below is a single T cell receptor beta chain sequence and its context. This sample was taken from a study of blood T cell repertoires in COVID-19. CDR3 length equals 16 residues. V dropped 5 bases and J dropped 2; count of bases not matched to a gene: 7. CDR1 and CDR2 (germline): SEHNR, FQNEAQ (reference sequence). Only in-frame clones appear in the TCRdb table, and some are missing; sequencing was by immunoSEQ multiplex PCR. Among roughly 220,000 clones listed, around 83% were seen once. Sequencing was done on a sample of peripheral blood. This sequence was found in a woman aged 80 or over with COVID-19, enrolled during active disease. The chain links TRBV7-9 to TRBJ1-5, with 9 bases fitting TRBD1. The CDR3, as DNA: TGTGCCAGCAGCCCCGGACAGGGGATTGGCAATCAGCCCCAGCATTTT. It is translated as CASSPGQGIGNQPQHF. Supplemented by reference TRBV7-9 and TRBJ1-5, the full variable domain reads DTGVSQNPRHKITKRGQNVTFRCDPISEHNRLYWYRQTLGQGPEFLTYFQNEAQLEKSRLLSDRFSAERPKGSFSTLEIQRTEQGDSAMYLCASSPGQGIGNQPQHFGDGTRLSIL.